In this sample, the clone carrying this T cell receptor beta chain is medium-sized. The sample originates from a study of spatial heterogeneity in lung cancer. In the study overall: Across the raw uncorrected reads, a unique TCR and UMI combination was observed, on average, more than ten times.

This sample's time point: sample taken at primary tumor resection. Whole RNA, which was extracted from tumor, nontumor lung tissue or frozen PBMC, was sequenced without any cell sorting. The roughly 79 donors had untreated early-stage non-small cell lung cancer. MiXCR was run by TCRdb on the 5' RACE reads, yielding one entry per CDR3 protein. The data contain about 26,000 distinct CDR3 sequences, roughly 12% of them singletons. V was pared by 1 base and J by 3 bases, with 10 bases between. The CDR3 contains 14 residues. Germline CDR1 reads SGHRS; CDR2 reads YFSETQ. The V gene is TRBV5-1, the J gene TRBJ1-1; D remains unclear. The clonotype was recovered from a female donor with early-stage non-small cell lung cancer. Sequences were derived from PBMCs, sampled at surgery. The CDR3 DNA follows: TGCGCCAGCAGCTTGCCGGGTCACTACACTGAAGCTTTCTTT. It translates to CASSLPGHYTEAFF.